The rows below give T cell receptor beta chains drawn from one sample of a study of shared clonotypes between healthy human individuals. Clones were read by immunoSEQ multiplex PCR, and TCRdb kept only the in-frame ones, dropping some. The table includes under 600,000 clones, 97% detected once. Sequenced sample: naive CD4+ T cells sorted from blood. The receptors here all came from a woman between 25 and 40 years old in good health. CDR3s include the opening cysteine and the closing phenylalanine or tryptophan. Fields, in order: V gene, D gene, clone size, J gene, CDR3 DNA, CDR3 protein. D genes are given only for firm matches. Clone size is given for some rows only: seen once, a few or many times, or a class if the clone is expanded.

TRBV5-1	-	-	TRBJ1-4	TGCGCCAGCAGCCACGGGGTGGGCGATCGGGTTCTTGAAGGAAAACTGTTTTTT	CASSHGVGDRVLEGKLFF
TRBV6-1	TRBD2	-	TRBJ2-6	TGTGCCAGCCGGGAGGGAGCTGGGGCCAACGTCCTGACTTTC	CASREGAGANVLTF
TRBV10-2	-	-	TRBJ2-1	TGCGCCAGCAGGAAGGTCAATGAGCAGTTCTTC	CASRKVNEQFF
TRBV5-4	TRBD2	-	TRBJ2-3	TGTGCCAGCAGCTTCCGACTAGCGGGAGGGCCGGGCACAGATACGCAGTATTTT	CASSFRLAGGPGTDTQYF
TRBV6-5	TRBD1	-	TRBJ2-7	TGTGCCAGCGGACAGGGGGGTGAGCAGTACTTC	CASGQGGEQYF
TRBV5-4	TRBD2	-	TRBJ2-5	TGTGCCAGCAGCTCTTACCCTGGGGCTAGCGGGAGAAAGACCCAGTACTTC	CASSSYPGASGRKTQYF
TRBV7-9	TRBD1	-	TRBJ1-4	TGTGCCAGCAGCGAGGGACAGGGGGCAGGTGAAAAACTGTTTTTT	CASSEGQGAGEKLFF
TRBV29-1	TRBD1	once	TRBJ2-5	TGCAGCTACCAGGGGGCGAAAGAGACCCAGTACTTC	CSYQGAKETQYF
TRBV7-2	-	-	TRBJ2-2	TGTGCCAGCAGCTTAGGGTTAGGGAGTGGGGAGCTGTTTTTT	CASSLGLGSGELFF
TRBV7-8	TRBD1	-	TRBJ2-2	TGTGCCAGCAGCCCCCGACCCGGGACAGCGAACACCGGGGAGCTGTTTTTT	CASSPRPGTANTGELFF
TRBV7-2	-	-	TRBJ1-1	TGTGCCAGCAGCTTTACAGCCCCGGGGACTGAAGCTTTCTTT	CASSFTAPGTEAFF
TRBV29-1	-	-	TRBJ1-2	TGCAGCGTTGAGGGGGGTAGCTATGGCTACACCTTC	CSVEGGSYGYTF
TRBV19	-	-	TRBJ2-1	TGTGCCAGTAGTCCGACTACACTCCCCTACAATGAGCAGTTCTTC	CASSPTTLPYNEQFF
TRBV7-9	TRBD1	once	TRBJ2-1	TGTGCCAGCAGCCCGGACAGGGTCCTCTACAATGAGCAGTTCTTC	CASSPDRVLYNEQFF
TRBV30	TRBD1	-	TRBJ1-4	TGTGCCTGGAGTCGGGGGACAGGGGGAAACGGTGAAAAACTGTTTTTT	CAWSRGTGGNGEKLFF
TRBV10-3	TRBD2	-	TRBJ2-1	TGTGCATCCAGCGCGGGACTACCCTACAATGAGCAGTTCTTC	CASSAGLPYNEQFF
TRBV5-1	-	-	TRBJ2-6	TGCGCCAGCAGCTTGGCTGGGGCCCTCATCTCTGGGGCCAACGTCCTGACTTTC	CASSLAGALISGANVLTF
TRBV28	-	-	TRBJ1-2	TGTGCCAGCCGTTCTACCGGGAACTACACCTTC	CASRSTGNYTF
TRBV7-9	-	-	TRBJ1-1	TGTGCCAGCAGCCCCCGACAGGCCCTGAACACTGAAGCTTTCTTT	CASSPRQALNTEAFF
TRBV10-3	-	-	TRBJ1-1	TGTGCCATTACACAGGGTATGAACACTGAAGCTTTCTTT	CAITQGMNTEAFF
TRBV6-5	-	-	TRBJ2-1	TGTGCCAGCAGGAACGACCGAAACTCCTACAATGAGCAGTTCTTC	CASRNDRNSYNEQFF
TRBV7-2	-	-	TRBJ1-5	TGTGCCAGCAGCCCCTTACTTGGCCCGCCCCAGCATTTT	CASSPLLGPPQHF
TRBV7-9	-	-	TRBJ1-2	TGTGCCAGTCGGGACGACAGGAATAATGGCTACACCTTC	CASRDDRNNGYTF
TRBV28	TRBD1	-	TRBJ1-1	TGTGCCAGCCCCAAGACAGGGGCGGGGAACACTGAAGCTTTCTTT	CASPKTGAGNTEAFF
TRBV18	-	few	TRBJ2-2	TGTGCCAGCTCACCAGTCACCGGGGAGCTGTTTTTT	CASSPVTGELFF
TRBV6-6	-	-	TRBJ2-1	TGTGCCAGCAGTTACCTAGCGTCGTACAATGAGCAGTTCTTC	CASSYLASYNEQFF
TRBV20-1	-	few	TRBJ1-1	TGCAGTGTGGTCTTCACTGAAGCTTTCTTT	CSVVFTEAFF
TRBV5-4	TRBD2	-	TRBJ2-3	TGTGCCAGCAGCCTGACCAAACTAGCGGGTTACACAGATACGCAGTATTTT	CASSLTKLAGYTDTQYF
TRBV10-3	TRBD1	-	TRBJ2-3	TGTGCCATCACTAGAGGACAGGGGATCACAGATACGCAGTATTTT	CAITRGQGITDTQYF
TRBV21-1	-	once	TRBJ2-4	TGTGCCAGCAGCAGTCGGACTAGCGGGAGTGTCGCCAAAAACATTCAGTACTTC	CASSSRTSGSVAKNIQYF
TRBV6-4	-	-	TRBJ1-5	TGTGCCAGCAGACCCCCCCGTCCCGCGGATGGCAATCAGCCCCAGCATTTT	CASRPPRPADGNQPQHF
TRBV2	-	-	TRBJ1-5	TGTGCCAGCAGTAAAGGTGGAACAGGGTCTAGCAATCAGCCCCAGCATTTT	CASSKGGTGSSNQPQHF